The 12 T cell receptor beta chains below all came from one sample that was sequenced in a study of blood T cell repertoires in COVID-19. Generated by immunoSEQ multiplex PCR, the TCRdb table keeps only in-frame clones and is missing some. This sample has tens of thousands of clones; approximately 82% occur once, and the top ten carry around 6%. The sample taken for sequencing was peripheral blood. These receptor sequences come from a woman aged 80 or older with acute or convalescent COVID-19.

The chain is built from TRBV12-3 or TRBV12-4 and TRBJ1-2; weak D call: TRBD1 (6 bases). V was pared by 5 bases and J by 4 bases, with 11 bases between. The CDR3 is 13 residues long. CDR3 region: CASSKQGSYGYTF. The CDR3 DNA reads TGTGCCAGCAGTAAACAGGGTTCCTATGGCTACACCTTC.

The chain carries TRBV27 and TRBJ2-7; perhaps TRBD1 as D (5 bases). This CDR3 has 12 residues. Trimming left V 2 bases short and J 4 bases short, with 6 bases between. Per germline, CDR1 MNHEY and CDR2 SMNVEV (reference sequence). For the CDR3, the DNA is TGTGCCAGCAGTTTAAGGGGTTACGAGCAGTACTTC. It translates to CASSLRGYEQYF.

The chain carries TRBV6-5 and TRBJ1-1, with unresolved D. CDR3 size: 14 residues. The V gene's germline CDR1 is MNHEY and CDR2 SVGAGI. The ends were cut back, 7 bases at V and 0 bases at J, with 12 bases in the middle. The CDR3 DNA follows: TGTGCCAGCACCCCCGCGCGGATGAACACTGAAGCTTTCTTT. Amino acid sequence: CASTPARMNTEAFF.

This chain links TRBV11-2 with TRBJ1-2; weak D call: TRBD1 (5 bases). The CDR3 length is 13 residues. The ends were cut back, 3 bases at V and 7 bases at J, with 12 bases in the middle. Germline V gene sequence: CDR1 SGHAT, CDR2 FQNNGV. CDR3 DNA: TGTGCCAGCAGCTTGGGTGGGGGGTTTGGCTACACCTTC. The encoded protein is CASSLGGGFGYTF.

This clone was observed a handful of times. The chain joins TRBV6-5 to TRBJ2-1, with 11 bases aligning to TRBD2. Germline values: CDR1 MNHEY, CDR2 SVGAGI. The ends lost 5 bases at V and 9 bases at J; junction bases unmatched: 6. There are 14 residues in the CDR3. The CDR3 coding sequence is TGTGCCAGCAGTCGTAGCGGGGGGGCGTTTGAGCAGTTCTTC. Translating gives CASSRSGGAFEQFF.

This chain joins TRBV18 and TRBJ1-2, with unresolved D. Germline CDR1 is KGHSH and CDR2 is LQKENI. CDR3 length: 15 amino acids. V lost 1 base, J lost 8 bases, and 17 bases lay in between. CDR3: CASSPLVRGADGYTF. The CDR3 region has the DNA TGTGCCAGCTCACCACTTGTTCGGGGTGCGGACGGCTACACCTTC.

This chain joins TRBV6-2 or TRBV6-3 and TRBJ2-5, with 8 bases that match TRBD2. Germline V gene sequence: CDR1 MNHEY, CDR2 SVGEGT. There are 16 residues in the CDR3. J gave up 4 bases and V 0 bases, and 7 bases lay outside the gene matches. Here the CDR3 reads CASSYSALAGTETQYF. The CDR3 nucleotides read TGTGCCAGCAGTTACTCCGCTCTAGCGGGCACAGAGACCCAGTACTTC.

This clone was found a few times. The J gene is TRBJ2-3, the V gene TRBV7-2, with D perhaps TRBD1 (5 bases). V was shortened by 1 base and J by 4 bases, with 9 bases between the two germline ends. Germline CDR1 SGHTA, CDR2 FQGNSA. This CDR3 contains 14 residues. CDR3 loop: CASSLEQGADTQYF. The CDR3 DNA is TGTGCCAGCAGCTTAGAGCAGGGTGCAGATACGCAGTATTTT.

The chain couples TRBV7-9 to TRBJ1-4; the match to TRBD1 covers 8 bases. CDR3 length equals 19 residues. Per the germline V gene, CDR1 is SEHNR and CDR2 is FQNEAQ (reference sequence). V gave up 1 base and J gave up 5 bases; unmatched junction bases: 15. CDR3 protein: CASSLGGWTGKKRNEKLFF. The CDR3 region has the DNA TGTGCCAGCAGCTTAGGGGGGTGGACAGGGAAGAAAAGAAATGAAAAACTGTTTTTT.

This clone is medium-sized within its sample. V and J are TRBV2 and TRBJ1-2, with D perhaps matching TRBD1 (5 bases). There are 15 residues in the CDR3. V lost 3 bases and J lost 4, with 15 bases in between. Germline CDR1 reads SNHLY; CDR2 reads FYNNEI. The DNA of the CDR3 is TGTGCCAGCAGTGACCCAGGGTGGAGTAGCTATGGCTACACCTTC. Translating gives CASSDPGWSSYGYTF.

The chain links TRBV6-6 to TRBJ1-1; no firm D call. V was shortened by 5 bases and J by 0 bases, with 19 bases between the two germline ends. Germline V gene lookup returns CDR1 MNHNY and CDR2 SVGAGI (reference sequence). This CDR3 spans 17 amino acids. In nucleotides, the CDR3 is TGTGCCAGCAGTCCGCCGCCCGGGTGGTGGATGAACACTGAAGCTTTCTTT. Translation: CASSPPPGWWMNTEAFF.

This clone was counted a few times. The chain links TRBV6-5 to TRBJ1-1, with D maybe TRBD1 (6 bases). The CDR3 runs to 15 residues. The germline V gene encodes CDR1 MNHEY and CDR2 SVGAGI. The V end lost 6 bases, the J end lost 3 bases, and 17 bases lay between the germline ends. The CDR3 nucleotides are TGTGCCAGCAGGGCGAGTCAGGGGCGCGACACTGAAGCTTTCTTT. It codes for CASRASQGRDTEAFF.